The present entry profiles one T cell receptor (beta chain) with its context. What it binds is unknown. This record belongs to a study of cytotoxic CD8 clonotypes in ibrutinib-treated CLL. On the study more broadly: The patients, around 10 relapsed/refractory and approximately 16 treatment-naive, included about 18 who were IGHV unmutated. A median around twelve months of treatment, range 6 to 36, preceded the collection of response samples. Results showed around 24 partial and 2 complete responses; following median around 73 months, around 14 remained remitted, roughly 12 advanced.

Germline V gene sequence: CDR1 SGDLS, CDR2 YYNGEE. The CDR3 runs to 15 residues. The ends lost 0 bases at V and 8 bases at J; junction bases unmatched: 2. Study-wide points: Public clonotypes showed up rarely, and on treatment they shrank or held steady.

This table comes from immunoSEQ multiplex PCR, and its TCRdb copy is limited to in-frame clones, with some not included. The sample has over 100,000 clones; approximately 83% are singletons. Sequenced material: PBMCs, taken after 24 months of ibrutinib treatment. The rearrangement uses TRBV9 and TRBJ2-1, with 13 bases matching TRBD2. The clonotype originates from a human donor with chronic lymphocytic leukemia. The CDR3 spells CASSVGTSGSYEQFF. In DNA form, the CDR3 reads TGTGCCAGCAGCGTAGGGACTAGCGGGAGTTATGAGCAGTTCTTC. Combining the CDR3 with reference TRBV9 and TRBJ2-1 gives the whole variable domain DSGVTQTPKHLITATGQRVTLRCSPRSGDLSVYWYQQSLDQGLQFLIQYYNGEERAKGNILERFSAQQFPDLHSELNLSSLELGDSALYFCASSVGTSGSYEQFFGPGTRLTVL.